This entry features one T cell receptor beta chain sequence. V lost 4 bases and J lost 7, with 21 bases in between. The CDR3 is 15 residues long. CDR1 and CDR2 (germline): SGHRS, YFSETQ. Original processing notes: Reference gene primers were amplified, and this amplification served to estimate nucleated cell counts. Some clones are missing from TCRdb's copy, which holds only in-frame ones; the method was immunoSEQ multiplex PCR. V and J calls and clone size come straight from that table; D and trimming were deduced from the DNA. The table includes about 150,000 clones, 80% to 90% detected once. This sample stems from a study of blood T cell repertoires in COVID-19. Overall study: Italy, Spain and the United States were the sources of the convalescent and acute COVID-19 samples. The analysed material was cDNA or gDNA that came from T cells, B-cell-depleted T cells, or PBMCs.

This sequence originates from a man aged 50-60 years who had recovered from COVID-19. The specimen was peripheral blood. The rearrangement links TRBV5-1 to TRBJ2-7, with no clear D. The CDR3 protein is CASSPYSITDLEQYF. In DNA, the CDR3 is TGCGCCAGCAGCCCTTACAGTATTACGGATTTAGAGCAGTACTTC.